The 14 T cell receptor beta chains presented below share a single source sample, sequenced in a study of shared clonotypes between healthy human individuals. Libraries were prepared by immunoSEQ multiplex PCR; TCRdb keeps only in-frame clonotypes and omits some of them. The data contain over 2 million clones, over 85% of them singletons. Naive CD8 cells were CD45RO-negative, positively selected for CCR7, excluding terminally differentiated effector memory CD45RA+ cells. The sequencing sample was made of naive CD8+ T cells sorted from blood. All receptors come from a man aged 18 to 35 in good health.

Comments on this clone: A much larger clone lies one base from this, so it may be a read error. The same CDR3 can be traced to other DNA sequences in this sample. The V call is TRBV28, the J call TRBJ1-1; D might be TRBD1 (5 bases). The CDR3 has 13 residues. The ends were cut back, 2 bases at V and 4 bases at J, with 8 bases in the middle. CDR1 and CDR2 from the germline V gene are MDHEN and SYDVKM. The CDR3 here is CASSLGGSTEAFF. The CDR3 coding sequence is TGTGCCAGCAGTTTAGGGGGGAGCACTGAAGCTTTCTTT. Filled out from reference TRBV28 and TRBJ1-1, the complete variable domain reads DVKVTQSSRYLVKRTGEKVFLECVQDMDHENMFWYRQDPGLGLRLIYFSYDVKMKEKGDIPEGYSVSREKKERFSLILESASTNQTSMYLCASSLGGSTEAFFGQGTRLTVV.

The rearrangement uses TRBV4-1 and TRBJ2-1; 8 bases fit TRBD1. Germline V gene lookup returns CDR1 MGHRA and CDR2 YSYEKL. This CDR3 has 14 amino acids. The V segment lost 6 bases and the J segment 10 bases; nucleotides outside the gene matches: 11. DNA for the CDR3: TGCGCCAGCAGTGACAGGGGAGGAGTGCGCGAGCAGTTCTTC. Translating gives CASSDRGGVREQFF.

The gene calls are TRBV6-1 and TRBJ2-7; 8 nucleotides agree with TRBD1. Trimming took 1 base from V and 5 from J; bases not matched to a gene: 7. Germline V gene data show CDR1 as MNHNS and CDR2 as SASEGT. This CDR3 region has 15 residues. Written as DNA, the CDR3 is TGTGCCAGCAGTGAAGATGGTGCAGGGGGCGACGAGCAGTACTTC. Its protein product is CASSEDGAGGDEQYF.

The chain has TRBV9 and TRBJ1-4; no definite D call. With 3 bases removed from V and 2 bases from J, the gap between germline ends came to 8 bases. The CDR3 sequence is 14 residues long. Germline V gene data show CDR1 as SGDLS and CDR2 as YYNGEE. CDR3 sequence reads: CASSEGWTNEKLFF. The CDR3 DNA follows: TGTGCCAGCAGCGAAGGCTGGACTAATGAAAAACTGTTTTTT.

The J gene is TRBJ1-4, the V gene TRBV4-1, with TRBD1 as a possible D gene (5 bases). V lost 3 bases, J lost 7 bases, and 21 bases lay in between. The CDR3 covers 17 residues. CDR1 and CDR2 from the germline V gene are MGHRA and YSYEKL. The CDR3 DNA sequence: TGCGCCAGCAGCCAGGGGACGTCGGGGGGTCATTTTGAAAAACTGTTTTTT. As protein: CASSQGTSGGHFEKLFF.

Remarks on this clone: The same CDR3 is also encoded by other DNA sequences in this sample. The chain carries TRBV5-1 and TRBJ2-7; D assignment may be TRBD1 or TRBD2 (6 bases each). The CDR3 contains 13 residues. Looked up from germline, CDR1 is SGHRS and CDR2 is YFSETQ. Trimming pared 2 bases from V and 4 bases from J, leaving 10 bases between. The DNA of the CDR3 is TGCGCCAGCAGCTTCACGGGGGCGTACGAGCAGTACTTC. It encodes CASSFTGAYEQYF.

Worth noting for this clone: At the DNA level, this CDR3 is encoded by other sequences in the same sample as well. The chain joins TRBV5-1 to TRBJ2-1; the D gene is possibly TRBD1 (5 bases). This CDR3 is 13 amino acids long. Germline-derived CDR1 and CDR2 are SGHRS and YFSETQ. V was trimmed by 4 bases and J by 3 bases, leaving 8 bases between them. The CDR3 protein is CASSPDSYNEQFF. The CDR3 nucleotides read TGCGCCAGCAGCCCTGACAGCTACAATGAGCAGTTCTTC.

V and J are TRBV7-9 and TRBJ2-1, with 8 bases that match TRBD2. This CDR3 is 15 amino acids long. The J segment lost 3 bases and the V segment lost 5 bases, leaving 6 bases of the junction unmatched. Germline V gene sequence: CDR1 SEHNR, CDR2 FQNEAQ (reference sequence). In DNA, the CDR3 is TGTGCCAGCAGCCCTCGGGGGGGACGCTACAATGAGCAGTTCTTC. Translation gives CASSPRGGRYNEQFF.

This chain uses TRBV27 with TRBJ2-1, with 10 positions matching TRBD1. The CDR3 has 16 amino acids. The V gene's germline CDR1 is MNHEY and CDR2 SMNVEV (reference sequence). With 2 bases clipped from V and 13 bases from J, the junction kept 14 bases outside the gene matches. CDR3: CASSLGGQGLSKGQFF. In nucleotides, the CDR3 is TGTGCCAGCAGTTTAGGGGGACAGGGGCTTTCAAAGGGACAGTTCTTC.

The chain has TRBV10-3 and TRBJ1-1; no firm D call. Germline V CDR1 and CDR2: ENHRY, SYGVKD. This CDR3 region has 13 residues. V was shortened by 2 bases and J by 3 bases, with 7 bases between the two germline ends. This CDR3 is CAISERLYTEAFF. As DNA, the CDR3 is TGTGCCATCAGTGAGCGGCTTTACACTGAAGCTTTCTTT.

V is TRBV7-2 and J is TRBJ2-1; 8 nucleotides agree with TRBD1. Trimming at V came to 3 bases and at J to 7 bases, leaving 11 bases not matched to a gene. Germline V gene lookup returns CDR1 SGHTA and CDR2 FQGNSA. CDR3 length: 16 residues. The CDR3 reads CASSFRTGIIQNEQFF. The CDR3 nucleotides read TGTGCCAGCAGCTTCCGGACAGGGATAATCCAGAATGAGCAGTTCTTC.

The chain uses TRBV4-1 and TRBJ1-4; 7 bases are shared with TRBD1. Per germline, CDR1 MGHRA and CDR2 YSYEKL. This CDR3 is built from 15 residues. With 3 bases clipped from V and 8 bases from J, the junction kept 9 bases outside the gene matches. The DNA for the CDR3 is TGCGCCAGCAGCCAGTTAGGGGGCGCCGGGGAAAAACTGTTTTTT. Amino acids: CASSQLGGAGEKLFF.

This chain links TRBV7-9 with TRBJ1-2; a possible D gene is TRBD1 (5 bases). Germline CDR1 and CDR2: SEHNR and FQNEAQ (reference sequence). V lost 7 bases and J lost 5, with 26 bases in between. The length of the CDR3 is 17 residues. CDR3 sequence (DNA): TGTGCCAGCACCCCTCGCGGGGCAGACATAAGCCTGTATGGCTACACCTTC. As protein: CASTPRGADISLYGYTF.

This CDR3 is CASSWGAYEQYF. CDR3 sequence (DNA): TGTGCCAGCAGCTGGGGGGCTTACGAGCAGTACTTC. The V gene is TRBV5-6, the J gene TRBJ2-7, with D perhaps assigned TRBD1 or TRBD2 (6 bases each). The germline gives CDR1 SGHDT, CDR2 YYEEEE. The CDR3 consists of 12 residues. V shed 3 bases and J shed 4 bases, with 8 bases lying between them.